The 29 T cell receptor beta chains below were found in one sample sequenced in a study of radiotherapy plus CTLA-4 blockade in lung cancer. The table came from immunoSEQ multiplex PCR; TCRdb's copy has only in-frame clones and leaves some out. This table holds about 97,000 clones, approximately 74% found once. The source was peripheral blood, collected from a patient treated with radiotherapy plus ipilimumab. The receptors were sampled from a human donor with non-small cell lung cancer who had a partial response to radiotherapy plus ipilimumab. Some clones in this sample may be carry-over from other donors' samples.

The V call is TRBV5-1, the J call TRBJ2-7; D call uncertain. The germline CDR1 and CDR2 sequences are SGHRS and YFSETQ. The CDR3 runs to 13 residues. Deletions cut 0 bases from V and 4 bases from J, with 8 bases between. DNA of the CDR3: TGCGCCAGCAGCTTGGCAGGTGAATACGAGCAGTACTTC. Its translation is CASSLAGEYEQYF. Together with reference TRBV5-1 and TRBJ2-7, the CDR3 gives the full variable domain: KAGVTQTPRYLIKTRGQQVTLSCSPISGHRSVSWYQQTPGQGLQFLFEYFSETQRNKGNFPGRFSGRQFSNSRSEMNVSTLELGDSALYLCASSLAGEYEQYFGPGTRLTVT.

The chain couples TRBV7-3 to TRBJ1-1, with D perhaps matching TRBD1 (5 bases). Trimming took off 6 bases at V and 1 base at J, with 9 bases between the two ends. The CDR3 sequence is 13 residues long. The germline V gene encodes CDR1 SGHTA and CDR2 FQGTGA. CDR3 DNA sequence: TGTGCCAGCAGTCCCACAGGGAACACTGAAGCTTTCTTT. Translated, it gives CASSPTGNTEAFF. Full variable domain (rest looked up from reference TRBV7-3 and TRBJ1-1): GAGVSQTPSNKVTEKGKYVELRCDPISGHTALYWYRQSLGQGPEFLIYFQGTGAADDSGLPNDRFFAVRPEGSVSTLKIQRTERGDSAVYLCASSPTGNTEAFFGQGTRLTVV.

The rearrangement links TRBV6-8 to TRBJ2-2; 12 bases line up with TRBD2. The CDR3 is 19 amino acids. From germline, CDR1 is MNHGY and CDR2 SAAAGT. The trim removed 3 bases at V and 6 bases at J, leaving 14 bases unmatched. The CDR3: CASSYLLAGGRSLPGELFF. In nucleotides, the CDR3 is TGTGCCAGCAGTTATTTACTAGCGGGGGGCCGATCGTTGCCCGGGGAGCTGTTTTTT.

This clone has a single count. This chain connects TRBV5-1 to TRBJ1-1; D not resolved. The CDR3 spans 15 residues. Trimming took 0 bases from V and 4 from J, leaving 13 bases between them. Germline assignment: CDR1 SGHRS and CDR2 YFSETQ. Here the CDR3 DNA reads TGCGCCAGCAGCTTGGCTTCAGGCGGAGGCACTGAAGCTTTCTTT. This gives the protein CASSLASGGGTEAFF. The whole variable domain, remainder taken from reference TRBV5-1 and TRBJ1-1, is KAGVTQTPRYLIKTRGQQVTLSCSPISGHRSVSWYQQTPGQGLQFLFEYFSETQRNKGNFPGRFSGRQFSNSRSEMNVSTLELGDSALYLCASSLASGGGTEAFFGQGTRLTVV.

V gene TRBV18 combines with J gene TRBJ1-2, with 8 bases matching TRBD1. CDR3 length equals 13 residues. Germline V lookup: CDR1 KGHSH, CDR2 LQKENI. The V segment lost 5 bases and the J segment 6 bases; nucleotides outside the gene matches: 5. The CDR3 DNA sequence: TGTGCCAGCTCATCCTCGACAGGGGATGGCTACACCTTC. This codes for CASSSSTGDGYTF. The whole variable domain, remainder taken from reference TRBV18 and TRBJ1-2, is NAGVMQNPRHLVRRRGQEARLRCSPMKGHSHVYWYRQLPEEGLKFMVYLQKENIIDESGMPKERFSAEFPKEGPSILRIQQVVRGDSAAYFCASSSSTGDGYTFGSGTRLTVV.

This clone has a handful of counts. The chain employs TRBV10-2 and TRBJ2-7; 8 bases are a match to TRBD2. The J segment lost 7 bases and the V segment lost 5 bases, leaving 4 bases of the junction unmatched. Germline V CDR1 and CDR2: WSHSY, SAAADI. This CDR3 comprises 12 residues. The CDR3: CASSRPGGEQYF. The CDR3 DNA reads as TGCGCCAGCAGTCGTCCGGGGGGGGAGCAGTACTTC.

The chain employs TRBV6-1 and TRBJ2-3, with 8 bases lining up with TRBD2. The CDR3 consists of 14 residues. CDR1 and CDR2 (germline): MNHNS, SASEGT. Trimming took 6 bases from V and 1 from J; bases not matched to a gene: 3. For the CDR3, the DNA is TGTGCCAGCAGCCCGCGGGGGGGCACAGATACGCAGTATTTT. Translated: CASSPRGGTDTQYF.

The V gene is TRBV10-1, the J gene TRBJ2-1, with 12 nucleotides matching TRBD1. The trim removed 9 bases at V and 9 bases at J, leaving 21 bases unmatched. The CDR3 has 18 residues. Germline V CDR1 and CDR2: WNHNN, SYGVQD (reference sequence). The CDR3 is CARTRDRGRGRVNGEQFF. CDR3 DNA: TGCGCCAGGACCCGGGACAGGGGGCGAGGGAGGGTAAATGGTGAGCAGTTCTTC.

This sequence joins TRBV5-1 and TRBJ2-3; the match to TRBD2 covers 8 bases. Germline lookup yields CDR1 SGHRS and CDR2 YFSETQ. V was pared by 7 bases and J by 1 base, with 5 bases of the junction left unmatched. The CDR3 runs 14 residues. This chain's CDR3 is CASREGAGTDTQYF. In DNA, the CDR3 is TGCGCCAGCCGGGAGGGAGCCGGCACAGATACGCAGTATTTT.

As concerns this clone: Sequence at one end of the junction differs from germline and may be a read error. The CDR3 spells CASSVGTGGGYQEAQYF. The CDR3 nucleotides are TGTGCCAGCAGCGTAGGTACTGGCGGGGGTTACCAAGAGGCCCAGTACTTC. The chain carries TRBV9 and TRBJ2-5; the match to TRBD2 covers 7 bases. The germline gives CDR1 SGDLS, CDR2 YYNGEE. The CDR3 runs 17 residues.

This clone was detected only once. V and J are TRBV11-3 and TRBJ2-7; D may be TRBD1 (6 bases). Germline values: CDR1 SGHNT, CDR2 YENEEA. CDR3 length: 14 residues. The ends were cut back, 2 bases at V and 4 bases at J, with 12 bases in the middle. The CDR3 DNA reads as TGTGCCAGCAGCTTAAGGGGAACAGGGTACGAGCAGTACTTC. Translation gives CASSLRGTGYEQYF.

The chain is built from TRBV6-5 and TRBJ1-1; a weak D match, TRBD1 (6 bases). The germline V gene has CDR1 MNHEY and CDR2 SVGAGI. The CDR3 length is 14 residues. The V end was cut by 2 bases, the J end by 12 bases, with 19 bases between. The CDR3 loop reads CASSYRNFRGSSFF. The DNA for the CDR3 is TGTGCCAGCAGTTACAGAAATTTCAGGGGATCGTCTTTCTTT.

This chain uses TRBV19 with TRBJ1-2, with D possibly matching TRBD1 (6 bases). The V end lost 9 bases, the J end lost 7 bases, and 15 bases lay between the germline ends. The CDR3 covers 12 residues. The germline V gene has CDR1 LNHDA and CDR2 SQIVND (reference sequence). The CDR3 reads CASGRRGGGYTF. CDR3 coding DNA: TGTGCCAGCGGACGGAGGGGGGGTGGCTACACCTTC.

The V and J genes are TRBV18 and TRBJ2-7; weak D call: TRBD2 (5 bases). This CDR3 contains 14 residues. Germline loops: CDR1 KGHSH, CDR2 LQKENI. Trimming shortened V by 3 bases and J by 3 bases, and 12 bases separated the two germline ends. The chain's CDR3 is CASSPASGIYEQYF. As DNA, the CDR3 is TGTGCCAGCTCACCGGCATCGGGAATCTACGAGCAGTACTTC.

This clone came up a few times. The genes are TRBV28 and TRBJ1-1; a possible D gene is TRBD1 (6 bases). This CDR3 has 14 amino acids. The germline CDR1 and CDR2 sequences are MDHEN and SYDVKM. V was cut by 6 bases and J by 5 bases, with 16 bases left in between. This CDR3 reads CASSLGGARTEAFF. DNA for the CDR3: TGTGCCAGCAGCCTGGGGGGGGCTAGAACTGAAGCTTTCTTT. Based on the CDR3 plus reference TRBV28 and TRBJ1-1, the full variable domain is DVKVTQSSRYLVKRTGEKVFLECVQDMDHENMFWYRQDPGLGLRLIYFSYDVKMKEKGDIPEGYSVSREKKERFSLILESASTNQTSMYLCASSLGGARTEAFFGQGTRLTVV.

The chain couples TRBV27 to TRBJ2-5, with D perhaps TRBD2 (6 bases). This CDR3 is built from 17 residues. Per the germline V gene, CDR1 is MNHEY and CDR2 is SMNVEV (reference sequence). With 6 bases removed from V and 1 base from J, the gap between germline ends came to 21 bases. The CDR3 sequence is CASRPRLRLVSQETQYF. The DNA of the CDR3 is TGTGCCAGCAGACCTAGACTCCGACTAGTGAGCCAAGAGACCCAGTACTTC.

CDR3 DNA: TGCGCCAGCAGAAGGACAGCTACCGGGGAGCTGTTTTTT. Translation gives CASRRTATGELFF. This chain connects TRBV10-1 to TRBJ2-2; weak D call: TRBD1 (6 bases). CDR3 length equals 13 residues. Per germline, CDR1 WNHNN and CDR2 SYGVQD (reference sequence). Trimming removed 6 bases from V and 5 bases from J, with 10 bases in between.

V is TRBV2 and J is TRBJ2-1, with 9 bases that match TRBD2. V lost 7 bases and J lost 15; bases outside the gene matches: 16. This CDR3 contains 14 residues. The germline V gene has CDR1 SNHLY and CDR2 FYNNEI. CDR3 amino acids: CASTTEIAGVAPFF. Written as DNA, the CDR3 is TGTGCCAGCACCACGGAAATAGCGGGAGTCGCCCCGTTCTTC.

This clone has a handful of counts. This chain uses TRBV28 with TRBJ1-3; D remains unclear. CDR1 is MDHEN, CDR2 SYDVKM, per germline. The germline V and J ends were trimmed by 2 bases and 1 base, with 12 bases remaining between them. The CDR3 contains 16 residues. CDR3: CASSLNGGLSGNTIYF. CDR3 DNA: TGTGCCAGCAGTTTAAACGGAGGACTATCTGGAAACACCATATATTTT. Full variable domain (rest looked up from reference TRBV28 and TRBJ1-3): DVKVTQSSRYLVKRTGEKVFLECVQDMDHENMFWYRQDPGLGLRLIYFSYDVKMKEKGDIPEGYSVSREKKERFSLILESASTNQTSMYLCASSLNGGLSGNTIYFGEGSWLTVV.

The chain joins TRBV6-6 to TRBJ2-1, with 7 positions matching TRBD1. With 5 bases clipped from V and 4 bases from J, the junction kept 5 bases outside the gene matches. CDR1 is MNHNY and CDR2 is SVGAGI in the germline V gene (reference sequence). The CDR3 has 14 amino acids. DNA of the CDR3: TGTGCCAGCAGTCTACCAGGGGGTTACAATGAGCAGTTCTTC. Its translation is CASSLPGGYNEQFF.

The rearrangement links TRBV5-1 to TRBJ1-4, with D perhaps matching TRBD1 (5 bases). This CDR3 has 14 residues. Trimming removed 4 bases from V and 2 bases from J, with 9 bases in between. From germline, CDR1 is SGHRS and CDR2 YFSETQ. The CDR3 DNA reads TGCGCCAGCAGCAGGGAGGGGACTAATGAAAAACTGTTTTTT. As protein: CASSREGTNEKLFF.

The V gene is TRBV27, the J gene TRBJ2-3; perhaps TRBD2 as D (5 bases). The V gene's germline CDR1 is MNHEY and CDR2 SMNVEV (reference sequence). Between the trimmed V and J ends, which lost 4 bases and 2 bases, there was a span of 13 bases. This CDR3 comprises 15 residues. The CDR3 protein is CASSSRRWITDTQYF. For the CDR3, the DNA is TGTGCCAGCAGTTCCCGGAGGTGGATCACAGATACGCAGTATTTT.

J is TRBJ1-6 and V is TRBV7-8; 9 bases line up with TRBD1. The germline gives CDR1 SGHVS, CDR2 FQNEAQ. Unmatched junction bases numbered 7, after V lost 3 bases and J lost 7 bases. The CDR3 loop spans 16 amino acids. CDR3 loop: CASSLLGQGGNSPLHF. In DNA, the CDR3 is TGTGCCAGCAGCTTGTTGGGACAGGGCGGGAATTCACCCCTCCACTTT.

Remarks on this clone: This sequence is one base from a far larger clone and is likely a read error. Within the sample, other DNA sequences also encode this same CDR3. The V and J genes are TRBV5-4 and TRBJ1-1; D uncertain. V was pared by 0 bases and J by 1 base, with 4 bases between. Germline V lookup: CDR1 SGHNT, CDR2 YYREEE (reference sequence). This CDR3 region has 13 residues. CDR3 sequence: CASSLGGNTEAFF. CDR3 DNA sequence: TGTGCCAGCAGCTTGGGAGGGAACACTGAAGCTTTCTTT. Combining the CDR3 with reference TRBV5-4 and TRBJ1-1 gives the whole variable domain ETGVTQSPTHLIKTRGQQVTLRCSSQSGHNTVSWYQQALGQGPQFIFQYYREEENGRGNFPPRFSGLQFPNYSSELNVNALELDDSALYLCASSLGGNTEAFFGQGTRLTVV.

The chain couples TRBV4-3 to TRBJ2-5; D is unresolved. Germline V gene lookup returns CDR1 LGHNA and CDR2 YSLEER. This CDR3 is built from 13 residues. V lost 0 bases to trimming and J lost 6 bases, with 8 bases between them. CDR3 in amino acids: CASSQETFQTQYF. The DNA for the CDR3 is TGCGCCAGCAGCCAAGAAACTTTTCAGACCCAGTACTTC.

The chain employs TRBV27 and TRBJ1-1; D is unclear. The CDR3 covers 13 residues. From germline, CDR1 is MNHEY and CDR2 SMNVEV (reference sequence). Trimming cost V 3 bases and J 5 bases, with 10 bases left between them. CDR3 sequence reads: CASSFTGWTEAFF. The CDR3 DNA is TGTGCCAGCAGTTTTACCGGGTGGACTGAAGCTTTCTTT.

The chain recombines TRBV19 with TRBJ2-2; 7 positions agree with TRBD2. Unmatched junction bases numbered 16, after V lost 0 bases and J lost 6 bases. Germline V gene lookup returns CDR1 LNHDA and CDR2 SQIVND (reference sequence). The CDR3 extends over 19 amino acids. The CDR3 spells CASSIDLRLAVQVAGELFF. CDR3 bases: TGTGCCAGTAGTATAGATCTGAGGCTAGCGGTTCAGGTGGCCGGGGAGCTGTTTTTT.

The chain has TRBV30 and TRBJ1-5; D may be TRBD1 (6 bases). Trimming cost V 1 base and J 5 bases, with 12 bases left between them. Germline V gene lookup returns CDR1 GTSNPN and CDR2 SVGIG (reference sequence). CDR3 length: 14 amino acids. The CDR3 sequence is CAWSAYRVDQPQHF. In nucleotides, the CDR3 is TGTGCCTGGAGTGCGTACAGGGTGGATCAGCCCCAGCATTTT.

The rearrangement uses TRBV11-3 and TRBJ2-1; 10 positions agree with TRBD2. The germline gives CDR1 SGHNT, CDR2 YENEEA. Unmatched junction bases numbered 7, after V lost 4 bases and J lost 4 bases. CDR3 length: 16 amino acids. Written as DNA, the CDR3 is TGTGCCAGCAGCTCAAAGCGGGGGGGCCTGTACAATGAGCAGTTCTTC. Residues: CASSSKRGGLYNEQFF.